The clone carrying this T cell receptor beta chain was seen repeatedly, ten times or more. Its specificity is not known. TCRdb reanalysed the PCR reads using MiXCR and keeps one entry per CDR3 protein. The data contain roughly 86,000 distinct CDR3 sequences, roughly 19% of them singletons. This CDR3 has 16 amino acids. Germline V gene sequence: CDR1 SGDLS, CDR2 YYNGEE. V shed 3 bases and J shed 0 bases, with 16 bases lying between them. This specimen belongs to a study of molecular identifiers for immune sequencing clone quantification. Study background: Replicate experiments took RNA from about 21,000 or 97,000 naive CD8 cells, divided it five ways and sequenced four. Study-level results: Shared barcodes on identical TCR molecules could underestimate the sizes of highly expanded clones.

Material for sequencing was naive CD8+ T cells from blood, with Jurkat cell RNA spiked in. The subset here: FACS-sorted CD8+CD4-CCR7+CD45RA+ naive T cells. This TCR was recovered from a human donor in good health. Some libraries in this study had Jurkat cell RNA spiked in. The chain uses TRBV9 and TRBJ2-7; no definite D call. The CDR3 sequence is CASSANPAAASYEQYF. The CDR3 coding sequence is TGTGCCAGCAGCGCAAACCCGGCCGCGGCCTCCTACGAGCAGTACTTC.